This T cell receptor beta chain was observed in a study of blood T cell repertoires in COVID-19. Background on the study: The samples span acute and convalescent COVID-19 from the United States, Italy and Spain. From T cells, B-cell-depleted T cells, or PBMCs came the material, which was cDNA or gDNA.

The CDR3 runs to 14 residues. Per germline, CDR1 LGHDT and CDR2 YNNKEL (reference sequence). Trimming took off 1 base at V and 2 bases at J, with 8 bases between the two ends. The data were produced by immunoSEQ multiplex PCR, yet TCRdb's version contains in-frame clones alone and is incomplete. The sample gives approximately 52,000 clones, 89% of which show up once; approximately 4.9% is in the top ten. The rearrangement links TRBV3-1 (or the pseudogene TRBV3-2) to TRBJ2-5; D possibly corresponds to TRBD1 (5 bases). The receptor's source is a man in his sixties with active COVID-19. Sequenced sample: peripheral blood. The CDR3 coding sequence is TGTGCCAGCAGCCAAGCCCAGGGTCAAGAGACCCAGTACTTC. Encoded protein: CASSQAQGQETQYF.